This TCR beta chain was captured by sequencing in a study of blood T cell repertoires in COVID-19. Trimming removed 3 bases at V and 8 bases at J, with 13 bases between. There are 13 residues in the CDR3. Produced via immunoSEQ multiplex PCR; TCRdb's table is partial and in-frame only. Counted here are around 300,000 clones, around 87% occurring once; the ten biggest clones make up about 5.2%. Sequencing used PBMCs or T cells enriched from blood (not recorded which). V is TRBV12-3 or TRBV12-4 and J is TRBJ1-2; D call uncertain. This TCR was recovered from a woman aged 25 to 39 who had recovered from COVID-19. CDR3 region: CASSFEMVGGYTF. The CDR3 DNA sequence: TGTGCCAGCAGTTTTGAAATGGTTGGCGGCTACACCTTC.